A single sample is the source of the 11 T cell receptor beta chains below, sequenced in a study of cytomegalovirus exposure and HLA in healthy donors (dated by TCRdb to about 2017). The library was made by the immunoSEQ multiplex PCR assay. The multiplex PCR relied on a mix of 60 forward primers for TCR Vbeta segments and 13 reverse primers for TCR Jbeta segments. The immuneACCESS repertoire file appears here via TCRdb, limited to in-frame rearrangements. These files lack a portion of the clones; in checked studies, under half of the deficit traces to unresolved V genes, and the cause of the others is not known. This sample holds roughly 78,000 clones; over 55% were observed only once. The top ten clonotypes cover approximately 5.4% of the sample. Sample: PBMCs. The receptors were sampled from a man under 40 in good health and CMV-seropositive.

This clone was counted between two and nine times. The chain carries TRBV28 and TRBJ1-4; D might be TRBD1 (5 bases). Trimming cost V 2 bases and J 6 bases, with 10 bases left between them. Germline V gene lookup returns CDR1 MDHEN and CDR2 SYDVKM. The CDR3 consists of 14 residues. CDR3 loop: CASSLAGLDEKLFF. CDR3 DNA: TGTGCCAGCAGTTTAGCAGGGCTTGATGAAAAACTGTTTTTT.

CDR3 nucleotides: TGTGCCAGCAGGGTTCAGAAGACCCAGTACTTC. Translated: CASRVQKTQYF. This chain links TRBV2 with TRBJ2-5; no clear D gene. CDR1 and CDR2 from the germline V gene are SNHLY and FYNNEI. This CDR3 has 11 residues. V was pared by 6 bases and J by 6 bases, with 8 bases between.

V and J are TRBV7-2 and TRBJ2-1, with 11 bases aligning to TRBD2. V lost 1 base, J lost 7 bases, and 6 bases stayed unmatched. The CDR3 covers 16 residues. The germline V gene encodes CDR1 SGHTA and CDR2 FQGNSA. The CDR3 sequence: CASSLVLAGGSNEQFF. In nucleotides, the CDR3 is TGTGCCAGCAGCTTAGTCTTAGCGGGAGGGTCAAATGAGCAGTTCTTC.

The V and J genes are TRBV11-2 and TRBJ1-3; TRBD1 matches 10 bases. V dropped 0 bases and J dropped 6; count of bases not matched to a gene: 2. Germline CDR1 is SGHAT and CDR2 is FQNNGV. This CDR3 is 15 amino acids long. CDR3 in amino acids: CASSLETGGVNTIYF. The CDR3 DNA follows: TGTGCCAGCAGCTTAGAGACAGGGGGCGTAAACACCATATATTTT.

This clone was recorded only once. V gene TRBV10-3 combines with J gene TRBJ2-3; a weak D match, TRBD2 (5 bases). In germline, CDR1 is ENHRY, CDR2 SYGVKD. CDR3 length equals 15 residues. V gave up 7 bases and J gave up 0 bases, with 14 bases separating them. DNA of the CDR3: TGTGCCATCAAAGGTTACGGACTCAGCACAGATACGCAGTATTTT. This translates into CAIKGYGLSTDTQYF.

This clone was seen only a few times. This same CDR3 is encoded by further DNA sequences in the sample. The V call is TRBV6-1, the J call TRBJ1-1; TRBD1 is a possible D gene (5 bases). The CDR3 consists of 14 residues. Trimming cost V 1 base and J 4 bases, with 10 bases left between them. Germline V gene sequence: CDR1 MNHNS, CDR2 SASEGT. The CDR3 protein is CASSEDPGGTEAFF. The CDR3 region has the DNA TGTGCCAGCAGTGAAGACCCGGGGGGCACTGAAGCTTTCTTT.

The chain is built from TRBV2 and TRBJ2-3; 7 bases agree with TRBD1. CDR3 size: 14 residues. V was clipped by 6 bases and J by 4 bases; unmatched bases: 7. CDR1 and CDR2 from the germline V gene are SNHLY and FYNNEI. CDR3 protein: CASRGQLNADTQYF. The CDR3 coding sequence is TGTGCCAGCAGGGGACAGCTGAACGCAGATACGCAGTATTTT.

Here the CDR3 reads CASRRGNMQPQHF. For the CDR3, the DNA is TGTGCCAGTCGGAGAGGGAATATGCAGCCCCAGCATTTT. This chain uses TRBV28 with TRBJ1-5; D is unclear. The CDR3 sequence is 13 residues long. V was clipped by 9 bases and J by 7 bases, with 16 bases between them. Germline V gives CDR1 MDHEN, CDR2 SYDVKM.

The chain recombines TRBV11-3 with TRBJ2-1; D possibly corresponds to TRBD1 (5 bases). The germline CDR1 and CDR2 sequences are SGHNT and YENEEA. The CDR3 is 15 residues long. V dropped 1 base and J dropped 6 bases, with 13 bases sitting between them. CDR3 DNA: TGTGCCAGCAGCTTAGGACAGAACCCCTCCAATGAGCAGTTCTTC. Its translation is CASSLGQNPSNEQFF.

The V and J genes are TRBV11-3 and TRBJ2-1, with 9 bases matching TRBD2. The V gene's germline CDR1 is SGHNT and CDR2 YENEEA. The V and J ends lost 4 bases and 4 bases, in that order; junction bases with no gene match: 5. This CDR3 is 15 amino acids long. DNA of the CDR3: TGTGCCAGCAGCTGGCGGGAGGGCGTGTACAATGAGCAGTTCTTC. It encodes CASSWREGVYNEQFF.

The chain is built from TRBV2 and TRBJ2-3; D is possibly TRBD1 (6 bases). CDR1 is SNHLY and CDR2 is FYNNEI in the germline V gene. V lost 4 bases and J lost 4, with 12 bases in between. The CDR3 contains 14 residues. The CDR3 DNA reads TGTGCCAGCAGTGGCCGGACAGTTTCAGATACGCAGTATTTT. Its protein product is CASSGRTVSDTQYF.